This T cell receptor beta chain was recorded in a study of graft-versus-host responses after intestinal transplantation. The study's findings and limits: Recipient marrow contained GvH clones, some of which appeared first in ileum or blood.

Regarding this clone: Its matching antigen is unknown.

The CDR3 length is 16 residues. Germline CDR1 LNHDA, CDR2 SQIVND (reference sequence). V trimming: 4 bases; J trimming: 4 bases; junction bases outside the gene matches: 9. The data were produced by immunoSEQ multiplex PCR, yet TCRdb's version contains in-frame clones alone and is incomplete. The table shows about 100,000 clones, with roughly 87% occurring only once. The chain combines TRBV19 with TRBJ1-1; 10 bases are shared with TRBD1. Sequencing used unstimulated CD4+ T cells sorted from spleen or lymph node cells, obtained before transplant. This TCR was sampled from a human donor who was the organ donor for an intestinal transplant. This CDR3 reads CASSRLSGQGTTEAFF. CDR3 in DNA: TGTGCCAGTAGTAGGCTTTCGGGACAGGGGACCACTGAAGCTTTCTTT.